Reported below is one TCR beta chain. What antigen it recognizes has not been identified. The sample holds no much larger clone one base away, and base qualities are not on file. The library was obtained by the immunoSEQ multiplex PCR assay. The source is immuneACCESS, and TCRdb retained only in-frame sequences with V and J called. Part of the clones is not carried over; for the studies checked, unresolved V genes explain less than half of this, and the remainder is unexplained. Here the sample has approximately 90,000 clones; about 94% occur a single time. About 0.8% of the sample lies in the top ten. This entry belongs to a study of T cell changes during pregnancy in multiple sclerosis (dated by TCRdb to between 2018 and 2021). Study-level background: The study examined how the T cell repertoire changed over the course of pregnancy in women with multiple sclerosis.

V is cut back by 3 bases and J by 4 bases, with 11 bases in the junction unmatched. The germline V gene provides CDR1 MDHEN and CDR2 SYDVKM. From the cysteine up to the phenylalanine, the CDR3 has a length of 16 residues. Left in the record is the CDR3 DNA by itself, 48 bases read in frame from the first base. Here the chain combines TRBV28 and TRBJ1-2, and TRBD1 matches 7 of the central bases. The sample consisted of peripheral blood, taken in the third trimester of pregnancy. The origin of this receptor is a female donor with multiple sclerosis, enrolled in a pregnancy study. The encoded CDR3 is CASSFPGDSSPYGYTF. DNA sequence: TGTGCCAGCAGTTTTCCCGGGGACAGTTCTCCCTATGGCTACACCTTC.